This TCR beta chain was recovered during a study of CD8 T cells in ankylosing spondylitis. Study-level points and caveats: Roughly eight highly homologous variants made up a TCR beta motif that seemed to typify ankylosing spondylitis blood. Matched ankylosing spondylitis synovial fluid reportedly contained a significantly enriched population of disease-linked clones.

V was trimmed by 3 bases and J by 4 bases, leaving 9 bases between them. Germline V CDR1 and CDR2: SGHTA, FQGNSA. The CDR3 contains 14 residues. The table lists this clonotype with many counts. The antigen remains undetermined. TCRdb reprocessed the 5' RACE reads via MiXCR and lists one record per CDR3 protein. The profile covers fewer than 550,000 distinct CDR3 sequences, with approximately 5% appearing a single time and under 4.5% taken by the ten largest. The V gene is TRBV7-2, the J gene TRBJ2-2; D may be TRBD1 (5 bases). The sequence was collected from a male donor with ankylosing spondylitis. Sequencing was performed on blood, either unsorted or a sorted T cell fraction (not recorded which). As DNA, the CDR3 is TGTGCCAGCAGCTTTAGGGGCCTCACCGGGGAGCTGTTTTTT. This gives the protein CASSFRGLTGELFF.